This T cell receptor beta chain was identified during a study of T cell repertoires in cytomegalovirus infection. Study conclusions and caveats: Carriage of CMV together with the relevant HLA was identifiable through cumulative public TCR beta family frequency.

In regard to this clonotype: The antigen is unknown.

CDR3 length: 11 amino acids. The germline V gene encodes CDR1 SQVTM and CDR2 ANQGSEA. Trimming stripped 3 bases from V and 10 bases from J, with 10 bases between. MiXCR was run by TCRdb on the reads, yielding one entry per CDR3 protein. The sample lists 200,000 to 300,000 distinct CDR3 sequences, around 6.4% occurring once. The chain employs TRBV29-1 and TRBJ2-1; D is undetermined. Sequenced input: PBMCs. The clonotype originates from a human donor in good health (CMV status not recorded). Some clones in this sample may be carry-over from other donors' samples. The CDR3 loop is CSVDSPQEQFF. The CDR3 bases are TGCAGCGTTGATTCGCCTCAGGAGCAGTTCTTC.